These 32 T cell receptor beta chains came from one sample sequenced in a study of shared clonotypes between healthy human individuals. The table came from immunoSEQ multiplex PCR; TCRdb's copy has only in-frame clones and leaves some out. Of 2 million or so clones listed, 95% were seen once; the top ten hold roughly 0.13%. The sequenced material came from naive CD4+ T cells sorted from blood. This sample's subset: CD45RA+ positively selected. Every receptor here comes from a man aged 18 to 30 in good health.

The J gene is TRBJ1-1, the V gene TRBV28; the D is unclear. Trimming removed 5 bases at V and 0 bases at J, with 13 bases between. Looked up from germline, CDR1 is MDHEN and CDR2 is SYDVKM. This CDR3 spans 15 amino acids. The CDR3 here is CASSPSWRLNTEAFF. The CDR3 DNA is TGTGCCAGCAGTCCCTCGTGGCGGTTGAACACTGAAGCTTTCTTT.

This clone was observed once. The rearrangement links TRBV30 to TRBJ1-2, with D hard to call. Germline V gene lookup returns CDR1 GTSNPN and CDR2 SVGIG (reference sequence). This CDR3 has 15 amino acids. The V gene lost 7 bases and the J gene lost 0 bases, with 18 bases spanning the gap. The CDR3 DNA is TGTGCCTACTCGGCAATGGGCACGGCTAACTATGGCTACACCTTC. This encodes CAYSAMGTANYGYTF.

This rearrangement joins TRBV7-8 to TRBJ2-7; 7 bases map to TRBD1. J gave up 1 base and V 3 bases, and 3 bases lay outside the gene matches. The CDR3 loop spans 14 amino acids. CDR1 is SGHVS, CDR2 FQNEAQ, per germline. CDR3 protein: CASSFPGQSYEQYF. The CDR3 bases are TGTGCCAGCAGCTTTCCGGGACAGTCCTACGAGCAGTACTTC.

This chain links TRBV7-2 with TRBJ2-7; D call uncertain. CDR1 and CDR2 from the germline V gene are SGHTA and FQGNSA. The germline V and J ends were trimmed by 3 bases and 0 bases, with 9 bases remaining between them. The CDR3 covers 14 residues. CDR3 coding DNA: TGTGCCAGCAGCTTTGCCTTCGGCTCCTACGAGCAGTACTTC. As protein: CASSFAFGSYEQYF.

Here the CDR3 DNA reads TGTGCCATAGCGACAGGTCAATTTGTTGAAGCTTTCTTT. Amino acids: CAIATGQFVEAFF. V is TRBV10-3 and J is TRBJ1-1; perhaps TRBD1 as D (6 bases). The CDR3 length is 13 residues. Trimming cost V 9 bases and J 7 bases, with 18 bases left between them. From germline, CDR1 is ENHRY and CDR2 SYGVKD.

Worth noting for this clone: At the DNA level, this CDR3 is encoded by other sequences in the same sample as well. The V call is TRBV2, the J call TRBJ1-4; the match to TRBD1 covers 8 bases. CDR1 and CDR2 from the germline V gene are SNHLY and FYNNEI. The CDR3 has 14 residues. V lost 4 bases, J lost 5 bases, and 3 bases stayed unmatched. The CDR3 DNA follows: TGTGCCAGCAGTGCGACAGGGGCCAATGAAAAACTGTTTTTT. This gives the protein CASSATGANEKLFF.

This clone occurred many times. This chain connects TRBV30 to TRBJ1-4, with 11 bases lining up with TRBD1. Germline trimming cut 5 bases from V and 5 bases from J; bases unmatched to any gene: 4. The CDR3 runs to 14 residues. The germline gives CDR1 GTSNPN, CDR2 SVGIG (reference sequence). The CDR3 DNA reads as TGTGCCTGGGGCGGGGACAGGGGGAATGAAAAACTGTTTTTT. This translates into CAWGGDRGNEKLFF.

V and J are TRBV27 and TRBJ2-3; D call uncertain. The CDR3 sequence is 13 residues long. The V gene's germline CDR1 is MNHEY and CDR2 SMNVEV (reference sequence). The V and J ends lost 7 bases and 0 bases respectively, with 8 bases between them. CDR3 amino acids: CASKESSTDTQYF. CDR3 sequence (DNA): TGTGCCAGCAAAGAGTCTAGCACAGATACGCAGTATTTT.

The chain is built from TRBV19 and TRBJ2-5, with TRBD2 matching 8 bases. This CDR3 region has 14 residues. Germline trimming cut 4 bases from V and 5 bases from J; bases unmatched to any gene: 6. Germline assignment: CDR1 LNHDA and CDR2 SQIVND (reference sequence). The CDR3 DNA sequence: TGTGCCAGTAGTAGGGGACTAGTAGGCGAGACCCAGTACTTC. Amino acid sequence: CASSRGLVGETQYF.

The J gene is TRBJ1-3, the V gene TRBV11-2, with unresolved D. V lost 2 bases and J 1 base, leaving 9 bases between the germline ends. The germline gives CDR1 SGHAT, CDR2 FQNNGV. CDR3 length: 15 amino acids. The CDR3 loop reads CASSLSVPSGNTIYF. The DNA of the CDR3 is TGTGCCAGCAGCTTATCGGTACCGTCTGGAAACACCATATATTTT.

The gene calls are TRBV30 and TRBJ2-7; D is unclear. Germline V gene sequence: CDR1 GTSNPN, CDR2 SVGIG (reference sequence). V lost 0 bases and J lost 6, with 9 bases in between. The CDR3 extends over 12 amino acids. The CDR3 DNA sequence: TGTGCCTGGAGTGTAGGGTTCGGCGAGCAGTACTTC. Its protein is CAWSVGFGEQYF.

About this clone: Distinct nucleotide sequences in the sample also encode this CDR3. The J gene is TRBJ2-1, the V gene TRBV5-1; 12 positions match TRBD2. V shed 4 bases and J 3 bases; nucleotides not matched to a gene: 5. CDR3 length equals 16 residues. CDR1 is SGHRS and CDR2 is YFSETQ in the germline V gene. The CDR3 sequence is CASSLELAGGYNEQFF. The DNA for the CDR3 is TGCGCCAGCAGCCTGGAACTAGCGGGGGGCTACAATGAGCAGTTCTTC.

This chain links TRBV19 with TRBJ1-1; no reliable D call. Germline CDR1 LNHDA, CDR2 SQIVND (reference sequence). V lost 3 bases and J 1 base, leaving 9 bases between the germline ends. This CDR3 has 14 residues. The DNA for the CDR3 is TGTGCCAGTAGTATGATGCGGGGGAACACTGAAGCTTTCTTT. Its translation is CASSMMRGNTEAFF.

This chain links TRBV5-1 with TRBJ1-3, with D uncertain. Trimming cost V 0 bases and J 0 bases, with 13 bases left between them. There are 17 residues in the CDR3. Germline assignment: CDR1 SGHRS and CDR2 YFSETQ. CDR3: CASSLAVGHLSGNTIYF. The DNA of the CDR3 is TGCGCCAGCAGCTTGGCCGTAGGGCATCTCTCTGGAAACACCATATATTTT.

The chain links TRBV6-1 to TRBJ2-7; D remains unclear. The V gene lost 0 bases and the J gene lost 2 bases, with 11 bases spanning the gap. The CDR3 contains 15 residues. From germline, CDR1 is MNHNS and CDR2 SASEGT. The CDR3 is CASSEAPSVTYEQYF. The DNA of the CDR3 is TGTGCCAGCAGTGAAGCTCCATCAGTTACCTACGAGCAGTACTTC.

This chain connects TRBV18 to TRBJ2-3, with 8 nucleotides matching TRBD2. From germline, CDR1 is KGHSH and CDR2 LQKENI. The CDR3 consists of 12 residues. V was pared by 3 bases and J by 9 bases, with 2 bases of the junction left unmatched. The CDR3 spells CASSPGLVTQYF. CDR3 bases: TGTGCCAGCTCACCGGGACTAGTAACGCAGTATTTT.

This chain links TRBV6-1 with TRBJ1-1; weak D call: TRBD1 (5 bases). Germline-derived CDR1 and CDR2 are MNHNS and SASEGT. Trimming removed 6 bases from V and 1 base from J, with 9 bases in between. CDR3 size: 13 residues. CDR3 amino acids: CASRVGGNTEAFF. The DNA of the CDR3 is TGTGCCAGCAGGGTTGGGGGGAACACTGAAGCTTTCTTT.

Concerning this clone: Other nucleotide sequences in the sample specify the same CDR3. The chain combines TRBV5-4 with TRBJ2-7; no clear D. Germline loops: CDR1 SGHNT, CDR2 YYREEE (reference sequence). The CDR3 loop spans 13 amino acids. V dropped 4 bases and J dropped 1 base, with 9 bases sitting between them. Written as DNA, the CDR3 is TGTGCCAGCAGCCCTGGGTTATCCTACGAGCAGTACTTC. Encoded protein: CASSPGLSYEQYF. The entire variable domain, with the rest obtained from reference TRBV5-4 and TRBJ2-7, is as follows: ETGVTQSPTHLIKTRGQQVTLRCSSQSGHNTVSWYQQALGQGPQFIFQYYREEENGRGNFPPRFSGLQFPNYSSELNVNALELDDSALYLCASSPGLSYEQYFGPGTRLTVT.

This chain links TRBV14 with TRBJ1-5; D is ambiguous. Trimming shortened V by 3 bases and J by 2 bases, and 5 bases separated the two germline ends. The CDR3 sequence is 13 residues long. Germline CDR1 SGHDN, CDR2 FVKESK. The CDR3, as DNA: TGTGCCAGCAGCCATCGGGGCAATCAGCCCCAGCATTTT. Protein: CASSHRGNQPQHF. Full variable domain (missing parts from reference TRBV14 and TRBJ1-5): EAGVTQFPSHSVIEKGQTVTLRCDPISGHDNLYWYRRVMGKEIKFLLHFVKESKQDESGMPNNRFLAERTGGTYSTLKVQPAELEDSGVYFCASSHRGNQPQHFGDGTRLSIL.

The chain joins TRBV6-5 to TRBJ1-3; tentatively, D is TRBD1 (6 bases). V shed 6 bases and J shed 0 bases, with 9 bases lying between them. The length of the CDR3 is 14 residues. Germline assignment: CDR1 MNHEY and CDR2 SVGAGI. The CDR3 sequence is CASRTGSSGNTIYF. The CDR3 DNA reads TGTGCCAGCAGAACAGGGAGCTCTGGAAACACCATATATTTT.

The V gene is TRBV5-1, the J gene TRBJ1-1, with 9 bases identical to TRBD1. Germline trimming cut 5 bases from V and 8 bases from J; bases unmatched to any gene: 7. CDR1 and CDR2 (germline): SGHRS, YFSETQ. CDR3 length equals 13 residues. CDR3 region: CASRATGGPEAFF. In nucleotides, the CDR3 is TGCGCCAGCAGAGCCACAGGGGGCCCAGAAGCTTTCTTT.

The CDR3, as DNA: TGTGCCAGCAGAGGGCCGCGCGTCCTGACTTTC. It specifies CASRGPRVLTF. This chain connects TRBV28 to TRBJ2-6; D call uncertain. CDR3 size: 11 residues. Trimming took 6 bases from V and 12 from J, leaving 9 bases between them. Germline V gives CDR1 MDHEN, CDR2 SYDVKM.

The chain links TRBV7-9 to TRBJ2-3, with TRBD1 as a possible D gene (5 bases). Trimming removed 3 bases from V and 6 bases from J, with 7 bases in between. The CDR3 loop spans 12 amino acids. The V gene's germline CDR1 is SEHNR and CDR2 FQNEAQ (reference sequence). DNA for the CDR3: TGTGCCAGCAGCTTTCCAGGGGATACGCAGTATTTT. This gives the protein CASSFPGDTQYF.

J is TRBJ1-4 and V is TRBV5-8; 7 nucleotides match TRBD1. Germline CDR1 reads SGHTS; CDR2 reads YDEGEE. The CDR3 has 15 residues. With V trimmed by 0 bases and J by 5 bases, 4 bases remained unmatched. For the CDR3, the DNA is TGTGCCAGCAGCTTGGAGGGGGCTGGAAATGAAAAACTGTTTTTT. It encodes CASSLEGAGNEKLFF. Full variable domain (remainder filled in from reference TRBV5-8 and TRBJ1-4): EAGVTQSPTHLIKTRGQQATLRCSPISGHTSVYWYQQALGLGLQFLLWYDEGEERNRGNFPPRFSGRQFPNYSSELNVNALELEDSALYLCASSLEGAGNEKLFFGSGTQLSVL.

The chain joins TRBV5-1 to TRBJ2-2; D perhaps matches TRBD1 (6 bases). The CDR3 contains 15 residues. Germline V gives CDR1 SGHRS, CDR2 YFSETQ. V lost 0 bases, J lost 6 bases, and 12 bases lay in between. DNA of the CDR3: TGCGCCAGCAGCTTGGTGTCAGGGGCCCCCGGGGAGCTGTTTTTT. Translating it yields CASSLVSGAPGELFF.

The gene calls are TRBV28 and TRBJ1-1; no firm D call. Trimming pared 4 bases from V and 4 bases from J, leaving 13 bases between. Per the germline V gene, CDR1 is MDHEN and CDR2 is SYDVKM. The CDR3 is made up of 14 amino acids. CDR3 DNA: TGTGCCAGCAGTTCGCCGTTCCTGAGCACTGAAGCTTTCTTT. It yields the protein CASSSPFLSTEAFF.

The rearrangement uses TRBV5-1 and TRBJ1-5; TRBD1 aligns across 7 bases. Per the germline V gene, CDR1 is SGHRS and CDR2 is YFSETQ. The J segment lost 6 bases and the V segment lost 4 bases, leaving 7 bases of the junction unmatched. The CDR3 spans 14 residues. The CDR3 DNA is TGCGCCAGCAGCCCGACAGGGTTGCTTCAGCCCCAGCATTTT. Encoded protein: CASSPTGLLQPQHF.

The rearrangement links TRBV4-1 to TRBJ2-4, with D possibly TRBD2 on 6 matching bases. V was cut by 2 bases and J by 8 bases, with 16 bases left in between. Germline V lookup: CDR1 MGHRA, CDR2 YSYEKL. The CDR3 runs 15 residues. The CDR3 spells CASSQLGLARDIQYF. CDR3 sequence (DNA): TGCGCCAGCAGCCAACTCGGGCTAGCGCGAGACATTCAGTACTTC.

This clone was seen only once. The V call is TRBV7-9, the J call TRBJ2-7; tentatively, D is TRBD1 (6 bases). Germline V gene data show CDR1 as SEHNR and CDR2 as FQNEAQ (reference sequence). Between the trimmed V and J ends, which lost 5 bases and 0 bases, there was a span of 17 bases. The CDR3 extends over 16 amino acids. CDR3 sequence (DNA): TGTGCCAGCAGCCAGGTGACAGGAGGCATCTCCTACGAGCAGTACTTC. Protein product: CASSQVTGGISYEQYF.

The chain combines TRBV7-2 with TRBJ2-7; 8 nucleotides align to TRBD1. The CDR3 contains 15 residues. Per the germline V gene, CDR1 is SGHTA and CDR2 is FQGNSA. J was trimmed by 2 bases and V by 5 bases; bases with no gene match: 8. This CDR3 reads CASSPPSRGPYEQYF. CDR3 sequence (DNA): TGTGCCAGCAGCCCCCCGTCCAGGGGGCCCTACGAGCAGTACTTC.

V is TRBV10-3 and J is TRBJ2-7, with D perhaps being TRBD1 or TRBD2 (6 bases each). Trimming stripped 7 bases from V and 0 bases from J, with 13 bases between. Looked up from germline, CDR1 is ENHRY and CDR2 is SYGVKD. This CDR3 spans 14 amino acids. This CDR3 reads CAINSEGGSYEQYF. The CDR3 nucleotides read TGTGCCATCAATAGTGAGGGGGGCTCCTACGAGCAGTACTTC.

This clone was picked up one time. The gene calls are TRBV4-1 and TRBJ2-4; possible D gene TRBD2, 5 bases. This CDR3 region has 15 residues. Germline-derived CDR1 and CDR2 are MGHRA and YSYEKL. Deletions cut 4 bases from V and 1 base from J, with 11 bases between. The CDR3 reads CASSPLGGAKNIQYF. The CDR3 DNA sequence: TGCGCCAGCAGCCCCTTGGGCGGGGCCAAAAACATTCAGTACTTC.